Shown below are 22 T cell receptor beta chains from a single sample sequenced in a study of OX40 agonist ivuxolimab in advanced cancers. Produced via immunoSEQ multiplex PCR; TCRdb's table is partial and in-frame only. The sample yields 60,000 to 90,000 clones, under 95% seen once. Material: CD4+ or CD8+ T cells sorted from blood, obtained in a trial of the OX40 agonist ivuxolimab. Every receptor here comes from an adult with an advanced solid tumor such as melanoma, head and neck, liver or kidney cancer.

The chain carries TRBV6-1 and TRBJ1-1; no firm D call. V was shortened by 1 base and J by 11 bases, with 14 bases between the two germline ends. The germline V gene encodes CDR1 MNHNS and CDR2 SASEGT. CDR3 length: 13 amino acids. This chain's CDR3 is CASSEVGWVLAFF. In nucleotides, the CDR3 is TGTGCCAGCAGTGAAGTGGGATGGGTTTTGGCTTTCTTT.

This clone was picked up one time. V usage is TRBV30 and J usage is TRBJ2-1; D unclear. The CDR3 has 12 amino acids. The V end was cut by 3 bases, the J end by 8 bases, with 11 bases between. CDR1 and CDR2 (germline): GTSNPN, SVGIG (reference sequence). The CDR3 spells CAWSAIVYEQFF. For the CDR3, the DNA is TGTGCCTGGAGCGCGATAGTTTATGAGCAGTTCTTC.

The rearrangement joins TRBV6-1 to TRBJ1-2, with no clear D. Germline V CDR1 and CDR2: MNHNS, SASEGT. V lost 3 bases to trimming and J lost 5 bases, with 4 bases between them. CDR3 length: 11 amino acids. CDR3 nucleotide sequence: TGTGCCAGCAGTGATGCATATGGCTACACCTTC. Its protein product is CASSDAYGYTF.

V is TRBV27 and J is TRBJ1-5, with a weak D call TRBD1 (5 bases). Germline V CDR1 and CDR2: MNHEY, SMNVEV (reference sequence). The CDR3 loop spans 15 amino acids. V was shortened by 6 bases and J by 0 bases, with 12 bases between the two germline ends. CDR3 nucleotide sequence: TGTGCCAGCAGCCCCGGGACGCTTAGCAATCAGCCCCAGCATTTT. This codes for CASSPGTLSNQPQHF.

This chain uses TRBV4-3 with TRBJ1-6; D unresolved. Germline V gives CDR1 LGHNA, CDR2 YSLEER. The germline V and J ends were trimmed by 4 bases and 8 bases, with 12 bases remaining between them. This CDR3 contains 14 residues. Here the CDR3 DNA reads TGCGCCAGCAGCCCCGGGCAGATTGATTCACCCCTCCACTTT. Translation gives CASSPGQIDSPLHF.

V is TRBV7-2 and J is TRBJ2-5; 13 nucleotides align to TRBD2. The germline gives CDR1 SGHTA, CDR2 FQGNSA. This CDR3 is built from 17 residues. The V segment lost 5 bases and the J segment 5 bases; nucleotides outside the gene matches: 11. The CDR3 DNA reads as TGTGCCAGCAGCCGCCAGCGACTAGCGGGAGGAGAGGAGACCCAGTACTTC. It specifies CASSRQRLAGGEETQYF.

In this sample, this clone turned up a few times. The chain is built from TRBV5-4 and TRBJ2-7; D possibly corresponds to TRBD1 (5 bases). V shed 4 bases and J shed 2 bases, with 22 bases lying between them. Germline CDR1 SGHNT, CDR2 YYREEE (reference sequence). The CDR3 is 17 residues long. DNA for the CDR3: TGTGCCAGCAGCCGGGCACCAGGGAACGAAGTAGCCTACGAGCAGTACTTC. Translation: CASSRAPGNEVAYEQYF.

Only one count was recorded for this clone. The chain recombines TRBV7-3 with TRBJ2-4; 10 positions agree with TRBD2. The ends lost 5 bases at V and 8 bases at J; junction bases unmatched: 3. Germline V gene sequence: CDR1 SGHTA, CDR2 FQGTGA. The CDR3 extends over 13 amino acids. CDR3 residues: CASSRGTSDIQYF. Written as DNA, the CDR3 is TGTGCCAGCAGCCGCGGGACTAGCGACATTCAGTACTTC.

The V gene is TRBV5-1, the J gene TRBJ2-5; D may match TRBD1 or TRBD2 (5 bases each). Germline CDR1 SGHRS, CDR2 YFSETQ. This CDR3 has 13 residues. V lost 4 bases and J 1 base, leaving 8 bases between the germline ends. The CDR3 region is CASSTGTQETQYF. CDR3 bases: TGCGCCAGCAGCACCGGGACCCAAGAGACCCAGTACTTC.

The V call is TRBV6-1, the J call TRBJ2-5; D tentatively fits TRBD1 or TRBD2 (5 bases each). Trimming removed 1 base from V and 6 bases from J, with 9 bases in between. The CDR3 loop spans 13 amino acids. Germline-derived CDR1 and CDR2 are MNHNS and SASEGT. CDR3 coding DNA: TGTGCCAGCAGTGAAGACGAGGGGCAGACCCAGTACTTC. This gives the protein CASSEDEGQTQYF.

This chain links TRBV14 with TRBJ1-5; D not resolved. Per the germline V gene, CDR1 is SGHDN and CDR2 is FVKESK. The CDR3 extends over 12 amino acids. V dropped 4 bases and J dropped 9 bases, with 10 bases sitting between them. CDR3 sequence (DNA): TGTGCCAGCAGCCGTCCCAGAGGGCCCCAGCATTTT. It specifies CASSRPRGPQHF.

DNA of the CDR3: TGCGCCAGCAGTTTTAGCGGCGGGAGTAGTGAGCAGTTCTTC. This sequence encodes CASSFSGGSSEQFF. The chain employs TRBV10-1 and TRBJ2-1; 7 bases line up with TRBD2. Germline CDR1 is WNHNN and CDR2 is SYGVQD (reference sequence). The V gene end was trimmed by 5 bases and the J gene end by 9 bases; junction bases not matched to a gene: 10. The CDR3 is made up of 14 amino acids.

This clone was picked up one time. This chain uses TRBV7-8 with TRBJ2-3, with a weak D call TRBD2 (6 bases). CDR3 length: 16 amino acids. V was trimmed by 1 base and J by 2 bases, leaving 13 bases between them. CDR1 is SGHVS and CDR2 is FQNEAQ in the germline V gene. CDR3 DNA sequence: TGTGCCAGCAGCTTAGTCGGGGGAGGACTCACAGATACGCAGTATTTT. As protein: CASSLVGGGLTDTQYF.

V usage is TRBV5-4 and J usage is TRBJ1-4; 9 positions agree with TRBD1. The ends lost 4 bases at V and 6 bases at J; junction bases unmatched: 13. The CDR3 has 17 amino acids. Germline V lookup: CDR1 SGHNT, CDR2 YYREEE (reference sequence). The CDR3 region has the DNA TGTGCCAGCAGCCAGGGACAGGGAGCGGTATCTGATGAAAAACTGTTTTTT. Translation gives CASSQGQGAVSDEKLFF.

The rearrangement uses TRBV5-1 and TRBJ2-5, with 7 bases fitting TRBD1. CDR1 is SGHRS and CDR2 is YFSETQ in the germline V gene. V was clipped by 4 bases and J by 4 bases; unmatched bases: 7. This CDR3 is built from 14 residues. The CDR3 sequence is CASSRRDSSETQYF. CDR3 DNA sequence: TGCGCCAGCAGCCGCAGGGACAGTTCAGAGACCCAGTACTTC.

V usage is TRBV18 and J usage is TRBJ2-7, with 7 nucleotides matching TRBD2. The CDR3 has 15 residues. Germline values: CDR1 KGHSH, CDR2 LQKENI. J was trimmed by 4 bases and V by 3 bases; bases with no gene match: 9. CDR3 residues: CASSPSTGGGYEQYF. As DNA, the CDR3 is TGTGCCAGCTCACCGTCCACGGGGGGAGGTTACGAGCAGTACTTC.

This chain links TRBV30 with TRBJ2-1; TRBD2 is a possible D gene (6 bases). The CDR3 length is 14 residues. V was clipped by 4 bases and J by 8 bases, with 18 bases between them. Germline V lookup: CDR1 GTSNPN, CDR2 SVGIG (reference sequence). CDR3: CAWKRQGGFDEQFF. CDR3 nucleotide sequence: TGTGCCTGGAAGCGCCAGGGAGGATTCGATGAGCAGTTCTTC.

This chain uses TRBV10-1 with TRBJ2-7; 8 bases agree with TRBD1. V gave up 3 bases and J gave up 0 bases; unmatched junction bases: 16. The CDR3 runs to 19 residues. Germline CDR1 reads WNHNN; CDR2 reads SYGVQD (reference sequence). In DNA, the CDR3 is TGCGCCAGCAGTGACCCGGCCGGGACAGGCAGCTTTGCCTCCTACGAGCAGTACTTC. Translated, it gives CASSDPAGTGSFASYEQYF.

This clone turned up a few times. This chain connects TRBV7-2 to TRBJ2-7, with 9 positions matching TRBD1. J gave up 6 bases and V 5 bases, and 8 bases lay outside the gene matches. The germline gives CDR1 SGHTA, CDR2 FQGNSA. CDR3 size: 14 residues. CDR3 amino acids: CASSPDRGLSEQYF. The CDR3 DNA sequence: TGTGCCAGCAGCCCAGACAGGGGGTTGAGCGAGCAGTACTTC.

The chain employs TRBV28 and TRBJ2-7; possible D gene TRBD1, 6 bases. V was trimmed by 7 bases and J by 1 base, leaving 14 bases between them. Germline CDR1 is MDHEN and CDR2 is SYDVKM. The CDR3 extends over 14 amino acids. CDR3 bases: TGTGCCAGCATCCGAACAGGGAGTTCCTACGAGCAGTACTTC. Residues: CASIRTGSSYEQYF.

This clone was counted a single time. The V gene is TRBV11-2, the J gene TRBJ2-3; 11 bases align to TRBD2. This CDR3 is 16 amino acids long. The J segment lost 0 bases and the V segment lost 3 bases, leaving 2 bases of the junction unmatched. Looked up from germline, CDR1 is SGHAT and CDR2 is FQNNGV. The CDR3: CASSFTSGGSTDTQYF. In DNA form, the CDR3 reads TGTGCCAGCAGCTTCACTAGCGGGGGTAGCACAGATACGCAGTATTTT.

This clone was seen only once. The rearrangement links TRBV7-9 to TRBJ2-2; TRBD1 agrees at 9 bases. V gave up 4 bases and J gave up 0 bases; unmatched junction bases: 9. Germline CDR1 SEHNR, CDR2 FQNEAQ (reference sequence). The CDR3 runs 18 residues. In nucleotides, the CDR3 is TGTGCCAGCAGCTCGGACAGGGGTTGGGTAGCGAACACCGGGGAGCTGTTTTTT. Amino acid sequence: CASSSDRGWVANTGELFF.